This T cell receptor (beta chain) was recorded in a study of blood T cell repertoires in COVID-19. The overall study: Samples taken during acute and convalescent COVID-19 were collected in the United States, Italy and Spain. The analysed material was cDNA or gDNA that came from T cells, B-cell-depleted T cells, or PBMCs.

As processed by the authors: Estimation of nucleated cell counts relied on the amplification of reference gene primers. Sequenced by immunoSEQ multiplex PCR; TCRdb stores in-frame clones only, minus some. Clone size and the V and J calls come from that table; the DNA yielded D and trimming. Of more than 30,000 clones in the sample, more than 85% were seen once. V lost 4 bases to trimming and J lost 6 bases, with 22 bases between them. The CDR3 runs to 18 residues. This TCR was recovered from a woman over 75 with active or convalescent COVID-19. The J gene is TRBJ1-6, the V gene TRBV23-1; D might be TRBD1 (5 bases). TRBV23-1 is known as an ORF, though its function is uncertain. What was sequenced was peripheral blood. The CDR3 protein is CASSPRSVLGACNSPLHF. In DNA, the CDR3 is TGCGCCAGCAGTCCTCGGTCCGTTCTAGGGGCTTGTAATTCACCCCTCCACTTT.